These 32 T cell receptor beta chains share one sample of origin, sequenced in a study of early T cells in non-severe SARS-CoV-2 infection. TCRdb re-derived calls from the 5' RACE reads in MiXCR, one entry per CDR3 protein. The data show just under 65,000 distinct CDR3 sequences, less than 15% seen once. Sequencing was done on a sample of whole blood. The receptors shown here come from an adult who was a healthcare worker with PCR-confirmed SARS-CoV-2 infection or an uninfected control (not recorded which).

The V gene is TRBV7-8, the J gene TRBJ1-5, with TRBD1 as a possible D gene (5 bases). Trimming stripped 1 base from V and 3 bases from J, with 13 bases between. This CDR3 has 16 amino acids. Germline V CDR1 and CDR2: SGHVS, FQNEAQ. The CDR3 sequence: CASSLEEQGPNQPQHF. CDR3 sequence (DNA): TGTGCCAGCAGCTTAGAAGAGCAGGGCCCCAATCAGCCCCAGCATTTT.

The table lists this clonotype with a few counts. This chain connects TRBV12-3 or TRBV12-4 to TRBJ2-7; possibly TRBD2 for D (5 bases). Trimming pared 3 bases from V and 2 bases from J, leaving 5 bases between. The CDR3 sequence is 12 residues long. The CDR3 DNA follows: TGTGCCAGCAGTTTCGGGGCCTACGAGCAGTACTTC. Amino acids: CASSFGAYEQYF.

In this sample, this clonotype is medium-sized (0.01 to 0.1%). CDR3 loop: CASSSRTGEEQYF. CDR3 bases: TGTGCCAGCAGCTCCAGGACAGGGGAAGAGCAGTACTTC. The gene calls are TRBV7-6 and TRBJ2-7, with 9 bases identical to TRBD1. This CDR3 contains 13 residues. Trimming removed 4 bases from V and 7 bases from J; junction bases left unmatched: 5. Germline-derived CDR1 and CDR2 are SGHVS and FNYEAQ.

V is TRBV6-2 or TRBV6-3 and J is TRBJ2-7; TRBD1 might be the D (7 bases). The CDR3 loop spans 15 amino acids. Trimming shortened V by 6 bases and J by 5 bases, and 20 bases separated the two germline ends. The germline gives CDR1 MNHEY, CDR2 SVGEGT. The CDR3 bases are TGTGCCAGCAGCACCGGACAGGAGGGTCGGGACGAGCAGTACTTC. As protein: CASSTGQEGRDEQYF.

This clonotype was seen many times. The chain recombines TRBV2 with TRBJ2-3; D is unclear. The CDR3 is 10 amino acids. Trimming cost V 4 bases and J 4 bases, with 0 bases left between them. Germline V gene data show CDR1 as SNHLY and CDR2 as FYNNEI. CDR3 DNA sequence: TGTGCCAGCAGTGCAGATACGCAGTATTTT. Protein product: CASSADTQYF.

This clonotype was seen a handful of times. The chain has TRBV27 and TRBJ1-5, with D unresolved. Looked up from germline, CDR1 is MNHEY and CDR2 is SMNVEV (reference sequence). V shed 3 bases and J shed 3 bases, with 3 bases lying between them. The CDR3 is 12 residues long. CDR3 amino acids: CASSFVNQPQHF. CDR3 in DNA: TGTGCCAGCAGTTTTGTCAATCAGCCCCAGCATTTT.

This chain uses TRBV28 with TRBJ1-4; TRBD1 might be the D (6 bases). Trimming took off 5 bases at V and 5 bases at J, with 15 bases between the two ends. This CDR3 region has 15 residues. Germline CDR1 is MDHEN and CDR2 is SYDVKM. CDR3 nucleotide sequence: TGTGCCAGCAGTCTCCCCGGGGGCTTCAATGAAAAACTGTTTTTT. This gives the protein CASSLPGGFNEKLFF.

The genes are TRBV7-2 and TRBJ2-2, with no clear D. This CDR3 spans 15 amino acids. Deletions cut 1 base from V and 6 bases from J, with 12 bases between. Germline values: CDR1 SGHTA, CDR2 FQGNSA. CDR3 coding DNA: TGTGCCAGCAGCTTAGTGGGCCTAGGATCCGGGGAGCTGTTTTTT. It translates to CASSLVGLGSGELFF.

The chain has TRBV9 and TRBJ2-2; D unresolved. CDR3 size: 15 residues. Per germline, CDR1 SGDLS and CDR2 YYNGEE. Trimming cost V 0 bases and J 2 bases, with 8 bases left between them. The CDR3 nucleotides are TGTGCCAGCAGCGTAGCGGGCGGAAACACCGGGGAGCTGTTTTTT. Its translation: CASSVAGGNTGELFF. The variable domain in full, completed from reference TRBV9 and TRBJ2-2, reads DSGVTQTPKHLITATGQRVTLRCSPRSGDLSVYWYQQSLDQGLQFLIQYYNGEERAKGNILERFSAQQFPDLHSELNLSSLELGDSALYFCASSVAGGNTGELFFGEGSRLTVL.

This clonotype appeared a few times. The V and J genes are TRBV5-1 and TRBJ2-7, with 7 bases matching TRBD1. This CDR3 is 14 amino acids long. The germline gives CDR1 SGHRS, CDR2 YFSETQ. Trimming took 3 bases from V and 6 from J; bases not matched to a gene: 9. The chain's CDR3 is CASSSRQGTSEQYF. The CDR3 DNA sequence: TGCGCCAGCAGCTCCCGACAGGGTACCTCCGAGCAGTACTTC.

This clonotype showed up many times. This CDR3 fails to terminate in the conserved phenylalanine or tryptophan, so it likely reflects a read error. The limits of the CDR3 on the DNA are not certain, so only TCRdb's listed CDR3 is given. This chain connects TRBV7-9 to TRBJ1-2. Germline CDR1 is SEHNR and CDR2 is FQNEAQ (reference sequence). Ends included, the CDR3 has 8 residues. The CDR3 loop reads CASSSGSL.

This clonotype showed up just a few times. The chain combines TRBV3-1 with TRBJ2-5; no clear D gene. The CDR3 sequence is 12 residues long. Between the trimmed V and J ends, which lost 3 bases and 5 bases, there was a span of 7 bases. Looked up from germline, CDR1 is LGHDT and CDR2 is YNNKEL (reference sequence). The CDR3 coding sequence is TGTGCCAGCAGCCACCGGACGGAGACCCAGTACTTC. It specifies CASSHRTETQYF.

This clonotype was found a few times. The rearrangement joins TRBV11-2 to TRBJ2-1, with D possibly TRBD2 on 5 matching bases. The CDR3 sequence is 17 residues long. V gave up 1 base and J gave up 1 base, with 14 bases separating them. Germline lookup yields CDR1 SGHAT and CDR2 FQNNGV. The CDR3 loop reads CASSLGRTQISYNEQFF. The CDR3 DNA sequence: TGTGCCAGCAGCTTAGGACGGACTCAAATTTCCTACAATGAGCAGTTCTTC.

The V call is TRBV7-2, the J call TRBJ2-4; D not resolved. Germline CDR1 is SGHTA and CDR2 is FQGNSA. The CDR3 is 12 amino acids. The germline V and J ends were trimmed by 5 bases and 6 bases, with 8 bases remaining between them. The CDR3 DNA reads TGTGCCAGCAGCCAACCTCGAAACATTCAGTACTTC. It translates to CASSQPRNIQYF.

In its sample, this clonotype was seen many times. The chain is built from TRBV7-9 and TRBJ1-2; 7 positions agree with TRBD1. Germline CDR1 SEHNR, CDR2 FQNEAQ (reference sequence). This CDR3 contains 15 residues. Trimming took 6 bases from V and 1 from J; bases not matched to a gene: 8. This chain's CDR3 is CASRTGVPLNYGYTF. The CDR3 DNA sequence: TGTGCCAGCAGAACAGGGGTCCCCCTTAACTATGGCTACACCTTC.

The rearrangement uses TRBV9 and TRBJ2-7, with TRBD2 identical over 9 bases. This CDR3 is built from 14 residues. Germline trimming cut 3 bases from V and 2 bases from J; bases unmatched to any gene: 3. Germline values: CDR1 SGDLS, CDR2 YYNGEE. CDR3 bases: TGTGCCAGCAGCGGTAGCGGGGGTACCTACGAGCAGTACTTC. Amino acids: CASSGSGGTYEQYF.

The table lists this clonotype with a few counts. V and J are TRBV20-1 and TRBJ1-1; TRBD1 is a possible D gene (6 bases). CDR1 is DFQATT and CDR2 is SNEGSKA in the germline V gene (reference sequence). V was trimmed by 3 bases and J by 6 bases, leaving 8 bases between them. The CDR3 spans 11 residues. The CDR3 is CSASGGPEAFF. Here the CDR3 DNA reads TGCAGTGCTAGTGGGGGGCCTGAAGCTTTCTTT.

V and J are TRBV19 and TRBJ2-3; 9 bases line up with TRBD1. J lost 5 bases, V lost 4 bases, and 10 bases had no gene match. The CDR3 length is 16 residues. From germline, CDR1 is LNHDA and CDR2 SQIVND (reference sequence). The CDR3 coding sequence is TGTGCCAGTAGTAGCACCGGGACAGGGCGGATAGATACGCAGTATTTT. Its translation is CASSSTGTGRIDTQYF.

This clonotype was seen only a few times. This chain uses TRBV10-2 with TRBJ2-1; TRBD2 might be the D (5 bases). Germline-derived CDR1 and CDR2 are WSHSY and SAAADI. The CDR3 consists of 15 residues. V was shortened by 2 bases and J by 7 bases, with 15 bases between the two germline ends. In nucleotides, the CDR3 is TGCGCCAGCAGTGAGGGCTACGAGGGTGGAAATGAGCAGTTCTTC. It translates to CASSEGYEGGNEQFF.

This clonotype appeared a few times. The rearrangement uses TRBV11-2 and TRBJ1-1, with TRBD1 matching over 8 bases. The trim removed 4 bases at V and 1 base at J, leaving 5 bases unmatched. Germline V gives CDR1 SGHAT, CDR2 FQNNGV. The CDR3 sequence is 15 residues long. The CDR3 region has the DNA TGTGCCAGCAGCTCAGCCGGGACAGGGAACACTGAAGCTTTCTTT. Translation gives CASSSAGTGNTEAFF.

V gene TRBV7-9 combines with J gene TRBJ2-7; D is possibly TRBD1 (6 bases). V lost 1 base and J 13 bases, leaving 11 bases between the germline ends. Germline CDR1 and CDR2: SEHNR and FQNEAQ (reference sequence). The length of the CDR3 is 11 residues. CDR3 sequence: CASSLVGTTYF. The DNA for the CDR3 is TGTGCCAGCAGCTTAGTGGGGACAACCTACTTC.

This clonotype came up a few times. This rearrangement joins TRBV12-3 or TRBV12-4 to TRBJ1-2; TRBD1 is a possible D gene (5 bases). CDR3 length equals 13 residues. The V and J ends lost 3 bases and 2 bases respectively, with 7 bases between them. CDR3 sequence reads: CASSLTVNYGYTF. For the CDR3, the DNA is TGTGCCAGCAGTTTGACAGTAAACTATGGCTACACCTTC.

This chain uses TRBV5-4 with TRBJ2-3; D ambiguous. Germline lookup yields CDR1 SGHNT and CDR2 YYREEE (reference sequence). The ends were cut back, 6 bases at V and 3 bases at J, with 23 bases in the middle. This CDR3 has 17 amino acids. The CDR3 is CASTAGSPHGSTDTQYF. In nucleotides, the CDR3 is TGTGCCAGCACTGCAGGTTCGCCGCACGGCAGTACAGATACGCAGTATTTT. Using reference TRBV5-4 and TRBJ2-3 for the parts outside the CDR3, the full variable domain is ETGVTQSPTHLIKTRGQQVTLRCSSQSGHNTVSWYQQALGQGPQFIFQYYREEENGRGNFPPRFSGLQFPNYSSELNVNALELDDSALYLCASTAGSPHGSTDTQYFGPGTRLTVL.

This clonotype has only a few counts. The V call is TRBV2, the J call TRBJ2-2; D gene unclear. The CDR3 sequence is 14 residues long. V gave up 7 bases and J gave up 1 base, with 10 bases separating them. Germline V gives CDR1 SNHLY, CDR2 FYNNEI. The CDR3 sequence: CASKIGLNTGELFF. The CDR3 DNA is TGTGCCAGCAAAATAGGGTTGAACACCGGGGAGCTGTTTTTT.

The table lists this clonotype with a few counts. In nucleotides, the CDR3 is TGCAGCGTTGAAGGTAATACCTACGAGCAGTACTTC. This codes for CSVEGNTYEQYF. The rearrangement links TRBV29-1 to TRBJ2-7; D gene unclear. Germline-derived CDR1 and CDR2 are SQVTM and ANQGSEA. The CDR3 is 12 residues long. V gave up 1 base and J gave up 2 bases, with 6 bases separating them.

As regards this clonotype: A read error is possible here, since a much larger clone lies one base away. No conserved phenylalanine or tryptophan is present at the end of the CDR3, so a read error is the likely explanation. This chain joins TRBV7-9 and TRBJ2-7, with D unclear. Germline V lookup: CDR1 SEHNR, CDR2 FQNEAQ (reference sequence). Deletions cut 3 bases from V and 5 bases from J, with 5 bases between. This CDR3 has 11 amino acids. CDR3 nucleotide sequence: TGTGCCAGCAGCTTCAGCGACGAGCAGTACTCC. Translated: CASSFSDEQYS.

V gene TRBV11-2 combines with J gene TRBJ2-1; D uncertain. Trimming removed 3 bases from V and 0 bases from J, with 9 bases in between. The germline CDR1 and CDR2 sequences are SGHAT and FQNNGV. The CDR3 loop spans 15 amino acids. The CDR3 nucleotides are TGTGCCAGCAGCTTTGGTCTGAGCTCCTACAATGAGCAGTTCTTC. It yields the protein CASSFGLSSYNEQFF.

V gene TRBV10-2 combines with J gene TRBJ1-2; the match to TRBD1 covers 8 bases. V lost 0 bases, J lost 4 bases, and 4 bases stayed unmatched. This CDR3 has 15 residues. Germline loops: CDR1 WSHSY, CDR2 SAAADI. Here the CDR3 reads CASSESRGLFYGYTF. CDR3 DNA sequence: TGCGCCAGCAGTGAGTCCAGGGGGCTTTTCTATGGCTACACCTTC.

The sample holds many counts of this clonotype. This chain uses TRBV19 with TRBJ2-5, with a weak D call TRBD2 (6 bases). CDR1 and CDR2 from the germline V gene are LNHDA and SQIVND (reference sequence). The CDR3 spans 16 residues. V lost 4 bases and J lost 7, with 22 bases in between. The CDR3 DNA reads as TGTGCCAGTAGTACTCCCTCCCGGAGGGGCAGGATGACCCAGTACTTC. As protein: CASSTPSRRGRMTQYF.

V is TRBV2 and J is TRBJ2-1; D unclear. With 4 bases removed from V and 0 bases from J, the gap between germline ends came to 4 bases. The V gene's germline CDR1 is SNHLY and CDR2 FYNNEI. This CDR3 comprises 13 residues. The CDR3 loop is CASSATSYNEQFF. In DNA form, the CDR3 reads TGTGCCAGCAGTGCTACCTCCTACAATGAGCAGTTCTTC. The whole variable domain, filled in from reference TRBV2 and TRBJ2-1, reads EPEVTQTPSHQVTQMGQEVILRCVPISNHLYFYWYRQILGQKVEFLVSFYNNEISEKSEIFDDQFSVERPDGSNFTLKIRSTKLEDSAMYFCASSATSYNEQFFGPGTRLTVL.

V and J are TRBV7-3 and TRBJ1-3; D unresolved. This CDR3 is 15 amino acids long. The germline V and J ends were trimmed by 2 bases and 0 bases, with 8 bases remaining between them. Germline V gives CDR1 SGHTA, CDR2 FQGTGA. In DNA, the CDR3 is TGTGCCAGCAGCTTACACCCAGCCTCTGGAAACACCATATATTTT. This sequence encodes CASSLHPASGNTIYF.

This clonotype turned up a few times. The V gene is TRBV19, the J gene TRBJ1-5, with a weak D call TRBD1 (5 bases). Germline V gene lookup returns CDR1 LNHDA and CDR2 SQIVND (reference sequence). The CDR3 extends over 12 amino acids. Trimming cost V 3 bases and J 9 bases, with 9 bases left between them. The DNA of the CDR3 is TGTGCCAGTAGTATCCACGGGGGGCCCCAGCATTTT. Amino acid sequence: CASSIHGGPQHF.